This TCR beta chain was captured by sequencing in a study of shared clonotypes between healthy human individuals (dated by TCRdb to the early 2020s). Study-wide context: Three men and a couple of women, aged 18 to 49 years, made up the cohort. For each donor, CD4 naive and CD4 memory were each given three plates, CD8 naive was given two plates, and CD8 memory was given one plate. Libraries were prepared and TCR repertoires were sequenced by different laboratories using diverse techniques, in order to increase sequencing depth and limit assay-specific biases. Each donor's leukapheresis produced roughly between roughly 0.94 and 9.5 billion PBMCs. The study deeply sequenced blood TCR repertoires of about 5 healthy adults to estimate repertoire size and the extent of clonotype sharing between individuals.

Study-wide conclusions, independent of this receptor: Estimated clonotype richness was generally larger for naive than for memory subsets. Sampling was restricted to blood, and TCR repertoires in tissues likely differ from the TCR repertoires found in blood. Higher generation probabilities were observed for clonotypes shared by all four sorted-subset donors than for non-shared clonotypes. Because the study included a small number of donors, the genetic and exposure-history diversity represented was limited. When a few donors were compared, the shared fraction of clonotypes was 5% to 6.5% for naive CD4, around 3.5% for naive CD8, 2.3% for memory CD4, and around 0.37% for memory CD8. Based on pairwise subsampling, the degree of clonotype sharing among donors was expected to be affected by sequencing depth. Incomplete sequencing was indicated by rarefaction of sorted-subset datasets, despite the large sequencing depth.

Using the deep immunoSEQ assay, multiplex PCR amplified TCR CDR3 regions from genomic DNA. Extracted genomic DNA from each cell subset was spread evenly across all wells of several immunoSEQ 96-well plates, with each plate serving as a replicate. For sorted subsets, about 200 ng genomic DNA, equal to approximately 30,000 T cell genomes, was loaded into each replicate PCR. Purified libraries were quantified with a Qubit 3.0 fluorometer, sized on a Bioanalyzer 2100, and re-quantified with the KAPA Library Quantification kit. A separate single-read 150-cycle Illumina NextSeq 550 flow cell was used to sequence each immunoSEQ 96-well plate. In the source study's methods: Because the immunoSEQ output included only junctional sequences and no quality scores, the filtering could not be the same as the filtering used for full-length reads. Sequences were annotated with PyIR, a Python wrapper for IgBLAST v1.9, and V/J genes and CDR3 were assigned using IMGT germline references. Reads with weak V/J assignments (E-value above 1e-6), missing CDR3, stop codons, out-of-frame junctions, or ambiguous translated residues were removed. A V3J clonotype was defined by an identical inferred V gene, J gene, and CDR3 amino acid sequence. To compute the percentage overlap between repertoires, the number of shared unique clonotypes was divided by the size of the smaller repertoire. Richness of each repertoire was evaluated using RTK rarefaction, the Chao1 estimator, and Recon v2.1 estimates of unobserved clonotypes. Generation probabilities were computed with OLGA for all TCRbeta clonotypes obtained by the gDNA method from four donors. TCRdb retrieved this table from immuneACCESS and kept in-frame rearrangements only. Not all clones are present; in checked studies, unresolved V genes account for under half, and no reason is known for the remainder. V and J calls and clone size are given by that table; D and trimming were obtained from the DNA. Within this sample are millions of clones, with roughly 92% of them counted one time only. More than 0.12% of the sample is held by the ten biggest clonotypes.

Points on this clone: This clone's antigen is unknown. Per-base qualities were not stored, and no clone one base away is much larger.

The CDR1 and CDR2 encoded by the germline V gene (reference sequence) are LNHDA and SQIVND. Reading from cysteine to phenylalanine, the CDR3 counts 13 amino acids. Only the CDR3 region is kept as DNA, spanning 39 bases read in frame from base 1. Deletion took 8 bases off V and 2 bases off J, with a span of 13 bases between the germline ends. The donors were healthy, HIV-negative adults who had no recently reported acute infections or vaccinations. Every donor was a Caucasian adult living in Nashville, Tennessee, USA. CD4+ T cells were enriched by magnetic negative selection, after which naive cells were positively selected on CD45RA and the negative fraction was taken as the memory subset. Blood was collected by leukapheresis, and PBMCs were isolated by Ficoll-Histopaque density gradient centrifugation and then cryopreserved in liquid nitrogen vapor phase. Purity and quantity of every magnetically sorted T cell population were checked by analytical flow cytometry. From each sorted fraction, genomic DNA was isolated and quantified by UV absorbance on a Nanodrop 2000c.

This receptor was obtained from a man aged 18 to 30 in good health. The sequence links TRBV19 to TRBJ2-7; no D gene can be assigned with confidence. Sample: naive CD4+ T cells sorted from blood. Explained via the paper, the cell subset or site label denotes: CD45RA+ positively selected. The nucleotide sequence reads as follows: TGTGCCAGTGCTAGTCGGGTTACCTACGAGCAGTACTTC. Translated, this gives CASASRVTYEQYF.